This entry describes one T cell receptor beta chain. Clones were sequenced by immunoSEQ multiplex PCR, and TCRdb holds only the in-frame ones, with some missing. The sample lists about 160,000 clones, 81% occurring once. This CDR3 has 17 residues. Germline-derived CDR1 and CDR2 are LNHDA and SQIVND (reference sequence). V lost 4 bases, J lost 1 base, and 17 bases lay in between. The sample comes from a study of cytotoxic CD8 clonotypes in ibrutinib-treated CLL. Here the sequenced sample was PBMCs, taken after 12 months of ibrutinib treatment. The origin of this receptor is a human donor with chronic lymphocytic leukemia. The chain uses TRBV19 and TRBJ2-4; D is uncertain. This CDR3 reads CASSTPNTIGAKNIQYF. The CDR3 region has the DNA TGTGCCAGTAGTACACCTAATACCATCGGGGCCAAAAACATTCAGTACTTC.